The 17 T cell receptor beta chains below were found in one sample sequenced in a study of cytomegalovirus exposure and HLA in healthy donors. Profiled with immunoSEQ multiplex PCR; TCRdb holds only in-frame clones, not every one. The sample consists of roughly 250,000 clones, 85% to 90% of them appearing once. Sample: PBMCs. The source of these receptors is a man aged 18 to 29 in good health and CMV-seronegative.

A note on this clone: Its ends do not fully match the called genes, so a read error is possible. This chain uses TRBV7-7 with TRBJ2-5; possible D gene TRBD2, 6 bases. The CDR3 consists of 14 residues. The germline V gene has CDR1 SSHAT and CDR2 FNYEAQ (reference sequence). DNA of the CDR3: TGTGCTAGCAGCTACCGGGAGATGGCGGAGACCCAGTACTTC. Translated, it gives CASSYREMAETQYF.

The rearrangement uses TRBV10-2 and TRBJ1-5; 9 bases agree with TRBD1. Trimming at V came to 3 bases and at J to 4 bases, leaving 10 bases not matched to a gene. The length of the CDR3 is 17 residues. Germline V lookup: CDR1 WSHSY, CDR2 SAAADI. The CDR3 here is CASSDPARTGVNQPQHF. In nucleotides, the CDR3 is TGCGCCAGCAGTGACCCTGCTAGGACAGGGGTTAATCAGCCCCAGCATTTT.

The chain is built from TRBV19 and TRBJ1-2; 7 nucleotides agree with TRBD1. The CDR3 contains 14 residues. The V gene's germline CDR1 is LNHDA and CDR2 SQIVND (reference sequence). Trimming cost V 6 bases and J 0 bases; bases outside gene matches: 4. CDR3 nucleotide sequence: TGTGCCAGTAGCCGGACAGGAGCTAACTATGGCTACACCTTC. Translated: CASSRTGANYGYTF.

This chain joins TRBV9 and TRBJ1-2; D is unresolved. There are 17 residues in the CDR3. Germline CDR1 SGDLS, CDR2 YYNGEE. The V and J ends lost 4 bases and 8 bases respectively, with 27 bases between them. CDR3 amino acids: CASSPWALGEPLAGYTF. In DNA form, the CDR3 reads TGTGCCAGCAGCCCTTGGGCCCTGGGAGAACCCCTTGCGGGCTACACCTTC.

The chain employs TRBV5-5 and TRBJ2-5; the D is unclear. In germline, CDR1 is SGHKS, CDR2 YYEKEE (reference sequence). V dropped 0 bases and J dropped 5 bases, with 8 bases sitting between them. The CDR3 runs to 13 residues. The chain's CDR3 is CASSLDRAETQYF. The CDR3 DNA is TGTGCCAGCAGCTTGGACAGAGCCGAGACCCAGTACTTC. Looking up the rest from reference TRBV5-5 and TRBJ2-5 gives the full variable domain: DAGVTQSPTHLIKTRGQQVTLRCSPISGHKSVSWYQQVLGQGPQFIFQYYEKEERGRGNFPDRFSARQFPNYSSELNVNALLLGDSALYLCASSLDRAETQYFGPGTRLLVL.

This chain connects TRBV4-3 to TRBJ2-1; a weak D match, TRBD2 (7 bases). The V and J ends lost 0 bases and 8 bases respectively, with 17 bases between them. The germline V gene encodes CDR1 LGHNA and CDR2 YSLEER. The CDR3 extends over 16 amino acids. In DNA, the CDR3 is TGCGCCAGCAGCCAAGATTTGGGGGGGGGCTTGGATGAGCAGTTCTTC. This gives the protein CASSQDLGGGLDEQFF.

This clone has only one observation. CDR3 coding DNA: TGCGCCAGCAGCACCTATCCGGGGGGCGAGCAGTACTTC. Translated: CASSTYPGGEQYF. The chain couples TRBV5-1 to TRBJ2-7; 7 nucleotides match TRBD2. J lost 6 bases, V lost 4 bases, and 7 bases had no gene match. The CDR3 extends over 13 amino acids. In germline, CDR1 is SGHRS, CDR2 YFSETQ.

The genes are TRBV6-1 and TRBJ1-3; D call uncertain. The CDR3 is 13 residues long. V lost 6 bases and J lost 0, with 6 bases in between. Germline values: CDR1 MNHNS, CDR2 SASEGT. In DNA, the CDR3 is TGTGCCAGCAGACAGCTCTCTGGAAACACCATATATTTT. Protein product: CASRQLSGNTIYF.

V gene TRBV5-3 combines with J gene TRBJ2-7, with D possibly matching TRBD1 (5 bases). TRBV5-3 is marked as an open reading frame, function uncertain. V lost 0 bases and J 3 bases, leaving 10 bases between the germline ends. The CDR3 sequence is 14 residues long. CDR3 in DNA: TGTGCCAGAAGCTTGGGACAGACTTTCTACGAGCAGTACTTC. Translated: CARSLGQTFYEQYF.

This chain uses TRBV30 with TRBJ2-3, with 8 bases lining up with TRBD2. The ends lost 3 bases at V and 0 bases at J; junction bases unmatched: 2. This CDR3 spans 14 amino acids. The V gene's germline CDR1 is GTSNPN and CDR2 SVGIG (reference sequence). The CDR3 region is CAWRVAGSTDTQYF. The CDR3 bases are TGTGCCTGGAGGGTAGCGGGGAGCACAGATACGCAGTATTTT.

As DNA, the CDR3 is TGTGCCAGCAGCCGCCGCGGCGGGATATACGAGCAGTACTTC. It yields the protein CASSRRGGIYEQYF. This sequence joins TRBV9 and TRBJ2-7; weak D call: TRBD2 (6 bases). CDR3 length equals 14 residues. Germline CDR1 reads SGDLS; CDR2 reads YYNGEE. V dropped 4 bases and J dropped 4 bases, with 15 bases sitting between them.

This clone came up many times. The J gene is TRBJ1-4, the V gene TRBV13; D may be TRBD1 (6 bases). The CDR3 runs 12 residues. Germline loops: CDR1 PRHDT, CDR2 FYEKMQ (reference sequence). The germline V and J ends were trimmed by 5 bases and 8 bases, with 9 bases remaining between them. The CDR3 DNA is TGTGCCAGCAGCCGAGGACAGGAAAAACTGTTTTTT. This codes for CASSRGQEKLFF. Looking up the rest from reference TRBV13 and TRBJ1-4 gives the full variable domain: AAGVIQSPRHLIKEKRETATLKCYPIPRHDTVYWYQQGPGQDPQFLISFYEKMQSDKGSIPDRFSAQQFSDYHSELNMSSLELGDSALYFCASSRGQEKLFFGSGTQLSVL.

The V call is TRBV30, the J call TRBJ2-3, with D perhaps TRBD2 (6 bases). This CDR3 contains 13 residues. V was shortened by 3 bases and J by 2 bases, with 9 bases between the two germline ends. Germline V gene data show CDR1 as GTSNPN and CDR2 as SVGIG (reference sequence). CDR3 loop: CAWRDYSTDTQYF. DNA for the CDR3: TGTGCCTGGAGGGACTACTCCACAGATACGCAGTATTTT.

The chain is built from TRBV19 and TRBJ2-5, with D possibly being TRBD1 (5 bases). The germline gives CDR1 LNHDA, CDR2 SQIVND (reference sequence). Deletions cut 5 bases from V and 5 bases from J, with 9 bases between. The CDR3 extends over 12 amino acids. CDR3 sequence reads: CASSPGIETQYF. CDR3 nucleotides: TGTGCCAGTAGTCCAGGGATTGAGACCCAGTACTTC.

This chain connects TRBV7-9 to TRBJ2-6; D is uncertain. Trimming shortened V by 2 bases and J by 2 bases, and 7 bases separated the two germline ends. Per germline, CDR1 SEHNR and CDR2 FQNEAQ (reference sequence). The CDR3 runs 15 residues. CDR3 protein: CASSLTVAGANVLTF. CDR3 bases: TGTGCCAGCAGCTTAACCGTAGCTGGGGCCAACGTCCTGACTTTC.

This clone has just a few counts. The chain employs TRBV6-5 and TRBJ2-1, with 8 bases fitting TRBD2. In germline, CDR1 is MNHEY, CDR2 SVGAGI. After removal of 0 bases from V and 6 bases from J, the junction contained 4 bases not matched to a gene. CDR3 length: 15 residues. For the CDR3, the DNA is TGTGCCAGCAGTTACTCGGCGGGGGGCCTCAATGAGCAGTTCTTC. This encodes CASSYSAGGLNEQFF.

The gene calls are TRBV2 and TRBJ2-1; 10 bases match TRBD1. The CDR3 contains 14 residues. V lost 3 bases, J lost 8 bases, and 4 bases stayed unmatched. Germline CDR1 SNHLY, CDR2 FYNNEI. The CDR3 here is CASSEGQGFYEQFF. As DNA, the CDR3 is TGTGCCAGCAGTGAGGGACAGGGGTTCTATGAGCAGTTCTTC.